Listed below are T cell receptor beta chains from one sample, sequenced in a study of T cells after yellow fever vaccination. TCRdb called the 5' RACE reads again in MiXCR, with one record for every CDR3 protein. There are hundreds of thousands of distinct CDR3 sequences in the sample; about 14% occur only once, and around 15% lies in the top ten. The input for sequencing was PBMCs, taken on the day of the yellow fever booster vaccination. The receptors come from a man aged 25 to 40 who received the YFV17D yellow fever vaccine. Both conserved end residues are part of each CDR3. D genes are given only for firm matches. A row's size may be missing; if present it is once, few, many or a size class.

d_call	v_call	j_call	clone_size	cdr3_length	cdr3_aa	cdr3_nt
-	TRBV20-1	TRBJ2-7	-	14	CSASFTAKSYEQYF	TGCAGTGCTAGTTTCACAGCGAAGAGTTACGAGCAGTACTTC
-	TRBV5-1	TRBJ2-1	-	15	CASSLVRRAANEQFF	TGCGCCAGCAGCTTGGTTAGGAGGGCTGCCAATGAGCAGTTCTTC
-	TRBV9	TRBJ2-2	few	12	CASSVVFGELFF	TGTGCCAGCAGCGTAGTGTTCGGGGAGCTGTTTTTT
-	TRBV28	TRBJ2-1	few	16	CASSSLRRGVLNEQFF	TGTGCCAGCAGTTCCCTCCGCAGGGGGGTTTTGAATGAGCAGTTCTTC
-	TRBV27	TRBJ1-2	-	15	CASSFLSGSLDGYTF	TGTGCCAGCAGTTTCCTCTCCGGGTCCCTGGATGGCTACACCTTC
TRBD1	TRBV7-3	TRBJ1-1	-	14	CASSRDREYAEAFF	TGTGCCAGCAGCCGCGACAGGGAGTACGCTGAAGCTTTCTTT
TRBD1	TRBV6-5	TRBJ2-3	many	15	CASSYSGQGTDTQYF	TGTGCCAGCAGTTACTCCGGACAGGGTACAGATACGCAGTATTTT
-	TRBV28	TRBJ2-1	few	12	CATAGAGYEQFF	TGTGCCACCGCGGGGGCCGGGTATGAGCAGTTCTTC
-	TRBV12-3/TRBV12-4	TRBJ2-1	-	17	CASSLDIGSRVVNEQFF	TGTGCCAGCAGTTTAGATATTGGGTCTAGGGTTGTCAATGAGCAGTTCTTC
-	TRBV25-1	TRBJ1-5	-	12	CASKGQLGPQHF	TGTGCCAGCAAAGGACAGCTTGGGCCCCAGCATTTT
-	TRBV5-5	TRBJ2-1	few	10	CASISNEQFF	TGTGCCAGCATCTCGAATGAGCAGTTCTTC
-	TRBV6-6	TRBJ1-4	few	12	CASSYWGEKLFF	TGTGCCAGCAGTTATTGGGGGGAAAAACTGTTTTTT
TRBD2	TRBV7-9	TRBJ2-1	-	16	CASRGPVAGDPNEQFF	TGTGCCAGCAGGGGCCCAGTGGCGGGAGACCCCAATGAGCAGTTCTTC
TRBD2	TRBV6-6	TRBJ2-1	few	13	CASALAGGNEQFF	TGTGCCAGCGCACTAGCGGGAGGCAATGAGCAGTTCTTC
TRBD1	TRBV7-8	TRBJ2-5	-	16	CASSSSTGGPRETQYF	TGTGCCAGCAGCTCTTCGACAGGGGGTCCCCGAGAGACCCAGTACTTC
TRBD1	TRBV14	TRBJ2-5	-	16	CASSSRTGRPGETQYF	TGTGCCAGCAGCTCCCGGACAGGGAGGCCGGGGGAGACCCAGTACTTC
-	TRBV3-1	TRBJ2-1	many	15	CASSQLEPMGNEQFF	TGTGCCAGCAGCCAACTGGAGCCTATGGGGAATGAGCAGTTCTTC
TRBD2	TRBV11-2	TRBJ2-3	few	12	CASSSTREAQYF	TGTGCCAGCAGCTCCACACGGGAGGCGCAGTATTTT
TRBD1	TRBV7-2	TRBJ2-7	many	13	CASSTDRGYEQYF	TGTGCCAGCAGCACGGACAGGGGATACGAGCAGTACTTC
TRBD1	TRBV4-2	TRBJ1-5	few	22	CASSPLISGGDRGGGGNQPQHF	TGTGCCAGCAGCCCCCTCATCAGTGGGGGGGACAGGGGGGGTGGTGGCAATCAGCCCCAGCATTTT
TRBD2	TRBV27	TRBJ2-3	few	17	CASSPTPTSGSTDTQYF	TGTGCCAGCAGTCCGACTCCGACTAGCGGTAGCACAGATACGCAGTATTTT
-	TRBV19	TRBJ1-1	few	12	CARLSAATEAFF	TGTGCCAGGCTTTCTGCTGCCACTGAAGCTTTCTTT
-	TRBV4-2	TRBJ2-5	few	14	CASSQVKELKTQYF	TGTGCCAGCAGCCAAGTGAAGGAGTTAAAGACCCAGTACTTC
TRBD1	TRBV12-3/TRBV12-4	TRBJ1-4	many	14	CASSQTGPNEKLFF	TGTGCCAGCAGTCAGACAGGGCCTAATGAAAAACTGTTTTTT
-	TRBV19	TRBJ1-1	-	13	CASSIMRNTEAFF	TGTGCCAGTAGTATTATGCGGAACACTGAAGCTTTCTTT
-	TRBV20-1	TRBJ2-1	few	14	CSARDLSSYNEQFF	TGCAGTGCTAGAGACCTTAGCTCCTACAATGAGCAGTTCTTC
-	TRBV5-1	TRBJ2-7	-	13	CASRQDIPYEQYF	TGCGCCAGCAGACAGGACATCCCCTACGAGCAGTACTTC
-	TRBV12-3/TRBV12-4	TRBJ1-6	-	12	CASGEFLSPLHF	TGTGCCAGCGGCGAATTTCTTTCACCCCTCCACTTT
TRBD2	TRBV7-2	TRBJ2-1	-	16	CASSLGAGGVFNEQFF	TGTGCCAGCAGCTTAGGGGCCGGGGGGGTTTTTAATGAGCAGTTCTTC
TRBD2	TRBV7-9	TRBJ2-2	-	15	CASSRTGLAPGELFF	TGTGCCAGCAGCCGAACTGGACTAGCGCCCGGGGAGCTGTTTTTT
-	TRBV10-3	TRBJ1-1	many	13	CAISEGLNTEAFF	TGTGCCATCAGTGAGGGTCTGAACACTGAAGCTTTCTTT
-	TRBV29-1	TRBJ2-1	-	12	CSVGSRYNEQFF	TGCAGCGTTGGGTCTAGGTATAATGAGCAGTTCTTC
TRBD1	TRBV18	TRBJ1-2	-	16	CASSPSWPGQDYGYTF	TGTGCCAGCTCACCTTCTTGGCCGGGACAGGACTATGGCTACACCTTC
-	TRBV6-1	TRBJ2-7	few	16	CASSPSWGPSSYEQYF	TGTGCCAGCAGTCCGAGCTGGGGGCCGAGCTCCTACGAGCAGTACTTC
-	TRBV6-5	TRBJ2-5	few	17	CASSFGVLTGTPETQYF	TGTGCCAGCAGTTTCGGTGTGTTAACGGGAACCCCAGAGACCCAGTACTTC
-	TRBV5-1	TRBJ2-5	few	14	CASSLGRKGETQYF	TGCGCCAGCAGCTTGGGCAGGAAGGGAGAGACCCAGTACTTC
TRBD2	TRBV6-5	TRBJ2-7	-	17	CASSYQRNLAVSYEQYF	TGTGCCAGCAGTTACCAAAGGAACCTAGCGGTCTCCTACGAGCAGTACTTC
TRBD2	TRBV27	TRBJ2-3	-	16	CASSYLASGSGDTQYF	TGTGCCAGCAGCTACTTGGCTAGCGGGTCAGGAGATACGCAGTATTTT
-	TRBV10-3	TRBJ1-2	few	15	CAISSPAAGVYGYTF	TGTGCCATCAGTTCCCCAGCGGCGGGGGTCTATGGCTACACCTTC
-	TRBV6-6	TRBJ1-1	-	12	CASSTGPGEAFF	TGTGCCAGCAGCACAGGGCCGGGAGAAGCTTTCTTT